These 15 T cell receptor beta chains came from one sample sequenced in a study of shared clonotypes between healthy human individuals. Produced via immunoSEQ multiplex PCR; TCRdb's table is partial and in-frame only. The sample lists roughly 570,000 clones; about 98% were seen once. Naive CD8 cells lacked CD45RO and underwent positive selection for CCR7, leaving out terminally differentiated effector memory CD45RA+ cells. The source material was naive CD8+ T cells sorted from blood. Source of these receptors: a man aged 30 to 45 in good health.

The genes are TRBV2 and TRBJ2-7, with TRBD1 identical over 9 bases. This CDR3 contains 15 residues. Germline V gene lookup returns CDR1 SNHLY and CDR2 FYNNEI. The trim removed 5 bases at V and 0 bases at J, leaving 5 bases unmatched. CDR3 amino acids: CASSTTGGFSYEQYF. The CDR3 DNA sequence: TGTGCCAGCAGTACCACAGGGGGCTTCTCCTACGAGCAGTACTTC.

As for this clone: Other DNA sequences of this sample code for an identical CDR3. The chain carries TRBV11-2 and TRBJ2-7, with a tentative D call TRBD1 (6 bases). V lost 3 bases, J lost 2 bases, and 11 bases lay in between. The CDR3 totals 14 residues. Germline V gene data show CDR1 as SGHAT and CDR2 as FQNNGV. The CDR3 region is CASSLGTGPYEQYF. CDR3 nucleotides: TGTGCCAGCAGCTTGGGTACAGGGCCCTACGAGCAGTACTTC.

The V call is TRBV6-1, the J call TRBJ2-7, with D tentatively TRBD1 or TRBD2 (5 bases each). Between the trimmed V and J ends, which lost 5 bases and 4 bases, there was a span of 9 bases. CDR1 MNHNS and CDR2 SASEGT come from the germline V gene. This CDR3 is 12 amino acids long. The CDR3 protein is CASSKRGYEQYF. CDR3 DNA: TGTGCCAGCAGTAAGAGGGGTTACGAGCAGTACTTC.

The rearrangement joins TRBV27 to TRBJ1-2; 9 bases are shared with TRBD1. Trimming removed 0 bases from V and 4 bases from J; junction bases left unmatched: 9. Germline V CDR1 and CDR2: MNHEY, SMNVEV (reference sequence). The CDR3 has 17 amino acids. In DNA, the CDR3 is TGTGCCAGCAGTTTATCGTACAGGGACAGGGCTCCCTATGGCTACACCTTC. Protein: CASSLSYRDRAPYGYTF.

This clone was seen only once. J is TRBJ2-3 and V is TRBV27, with a weak D call TRBD2 (5 bases). CDR3 length equals 13 residues. Germline V gene sequence: CDR1 MNHEY, CDR2 SMNVEV (reference sequence). V was clipped by 2 bases and J by 4 bases, with 7 bases between them. The DNA of the CDR3 is TGTGCCAGCAGTTTAGGGAGCCCAGATACGCAGTATTTT. The encoded protein is CASSLGSPDTQYF.

This clone was found once. The chain is built from TRBV7-9 and TRBJ2-1; the match to TRBD1 covers 8 bases. Germline V gene lookup returns CDR1 SEHNR and CDR2 FQNEAQ (reference sequence). J was trimmed by 7 bases and V by 1 base; bases with no gene match: 6. CDR3 length: 15 amino acids. CDR3 amino acids: CASSLVQGANNEQFF. As DNA, the CDR3 is TGTGCCAGCAGCTTAGTCCAGGGGGCGAATAATGAGCAGTTCTTC. The whole variable domain, filled in from reference TRBV7-9 and TRBJ2-1, reads DTGVSQNPRHKITKRGQNVTFRCDPISEHNRLYWYRQTLGQGPEFLTYFQNEAQLEKSRLLSDRFSAERPKGSFSTLEIQRTEQGDSAMYLCASSLVQGANNEQFFGPGTRLTVL.

The chain combines TRBV30 with TRBJ1-5; TRBD1 aligns across 8 bases. The germline V gene encodes CDR1 GTSNPN and CDR2 SVGIG (reference sequence). V was pared by 0 bases and J by 6 bases, with 7 bases of the junction left unmatched. CDR3 size: 15 residues. CDR3: CAWSVGQGEGQPQHF. The CDR3 DNA reads as TGTGCCTGGAGTGTAGGACAGGGTGAGGGTCAGCCCCAGCATTTT. Full variable domain (outside the CDR3, taken from reference TRBV30 and TRBJ1-5): SQTIHQWPATLVQPVGSPLSLECTVEGTSNPNLYWYRQAAGRGLQLLFYSVGIGQISSEVPQNLSASRPQDRQFILSSKKLLLSDSGFYLCAWSVGQGEGQPQHFGDGTRLSIL.

The chain links TRBV27 to TRBJ2-7, with 11 nucleotides matching TRBD2. V trimming: 5 bases; J trimming: 3 bases; junction bases outside the gene matches: 0. This CDR3 region has 13 residues. Germline values: CDR1 MNHEY, CDR2 SMNVEV (reference sequence). The CDR3 sequence is CASSLAGGYEQYF. CDR3 coding DNA: TGTGCCAGCAGTCTAGCGGGAGGCTACGAGCAGTACTTC.

On this clone: The same CDR3 is also encoded by other DNA sequences in this sample. The DNA for the CDR3 is TGCAGCGTTGAAGGCAGACAAGAGACCCAGTACTTC. This gives the protein CSVEGRQETQYF. The chain is built from TRBV29-1 and TRBJ2-5; no clear D gene. The CDR3 is 12 residues long. The V end lost 1 base, the J end lost 2 bases, and 5 bases lay between the germline ends. CDR1 is SQVTM and CDR2 is ANQGSEA in the germline V gene.

V usage is TRBV7-6 and J usage is TRBJ2-5; D is ambiguous. Germline V gene sequence: CDR1 SGHVS, CDR2 FNYEAQ. V was trimmed by 3 bases and J by 5 bases, leaving 10 bases between them. The CDR3 sequence is 13 residues long. CDR3: CASSFEVLETQYF. The CDR3 DNA sequence: TGTGCCAGCAGCTTCGAGGTGTTGGAGACCCAGTACTTC.

The rearrangement links TRBV7-9 to TRBJ2-1; 10 nucleotides line up with TRBD2. Trimming took 4 bases from V and 8 from J; bases not matched to a gene: 5. Germline assignment: CDR1 SEHNR and CDR2 FQNEAQ (reference sequence). The CDR3 loop spans 14 amino acids. The CDR3 loop is CASSSSGSSYEQFF. CDR3 DNA sequence: TGTGCCAGCAGCTCTAGCGGGAGTAGCTATGAGCAGTTCTTC.

The chain uses TRBV15 and TRBJ2-4, with 14 bases matching TRBD2. The CDR3 is made up of 16 amino acids. Losses at the gene ends were 4 bases for V and 8 bases for J; bases not matched to a gene: 7. Germline V gene data show CDR1 as LNHNV and CDR2 as YYDKDF (reference sequence). CDR3 nucleotides: TGTGCCACCAGCACAGGGACTAGCGGGAGTTTGTACATTCAGTACTTC. It is translated as CATSTGTSGSLYIQYF.

The chain recombines TRBV7-9 with TRBJ2-5; 11 nucleotides agree with TRBD2. The CDR3 sequence is 18 residues long. V shed 6 bases and J 3 bases; nucleotides not matched to a gene: 15. Germline assignment: CDR1 SEHNR and CDR2 FQNEAQ (reference sequence). The CDR3: CASRGTSGSSSSEETQYF. The CDR3 DNA sequence: TGTGCCAGCAGGGGAACTAGCGGGAGTAGTAGTTCAGAAGAGACCCAGTACTTC.

The V and J genes are TRBV29-1 and TRBJ2-7; 7 bases agree with TRBD1. V gave up 3 bases and J gave up 6 bases; unmatched junction bases: 5. Looked up from germline, CDR1 is SQVTM and CDR2 is ANQGSEA. The CDR3 runs to 12 residues. CDR3 loop: CSVDWDSGEQYF. CDR3 DNA: TGCAGCGTTGACTGGGACAGTGGCGAGCAGTACTTC.

The V call is TRBV5-6, the J call TRBJ2-5, with TRBD2 matching 14 bases. V lost 3 bases to trimming and J lost 5 bases; unmatched junction nucleotides: 3. The V gene's germline CDR1 is SGHDT and CDR2 YYEEEE. The CDR3 has 15 amino acids. This CDR3 reads CASSSGLAGVETQYF. DNA for the CDR3: TGTGCCAGCAGCTCGGGACTAGCGGGAGTGGAGACCCAGTACTTC.